Following are 7 T cell receptor beta chains from one sample sequenced in a study of T cells after yellow fever vaccination (dated by TCRdb to the late 2010s). Taken with the paper, the label for treatment or condition translates to: live attenuated yellow fever vaccine strain. Library preparation employed 5' RACE. TCRdb names Illumina NovaSeq 6000 as the instrument used. Clones were called with MiXCR by TCRdb after fastp trimmed the public reads at Q25, and only in-frame beta chains were retained. Every entry covers one CDR3 protein and lists the most common genes and DNA from its rows. The sample table shows about 340,000 distinct CDR3 sequences, and around 13% are seen once. Together, the top ten hold 2.5% to 4% of the sample. This sample comprised CD4+ T cells sorted from PBMCs, obtained 15 days after the yellow fever booster vaccination. The receptor set was obtained from a young man who received the YFV17D yellow fever vaccine.

V gene TRBV25-1 combines with J gene TRBJ2-3, with TRBD2 matching over 9 bases. With V trimmed by 3 bases and J by 0 bases, 13 bases remained unmatched. From germline, CDR1 is MGHDK and CDR2 SYGVNS. The CDR3 loop spans 19 amino acids. CDR3 coding DNA: TGTGCCAGCAGTGATCCCTCAGGTCGCGGGGGGGCTAGCACAGATACGCAGTATTTT. Protein: CASSDPSGRGGASTDTQYF.

V usage is TRBV20-1 and J usage is TRBJ1-6, with a tentative D call TRBD1 (5 bases). The CDR3 has 14 residues. V lost 6 bases and J 9 bases, leaving 18 bases between the germline ends. Per the germline V gene, CDR1 is DFQATT and CDR2 is SNEGSKA (reference sequence). For the CDR3, the DNA is TGCAGTGCCGCCGCCGGCAGGGAGGGTTCACCCCTCCACTTT. Translating it yields CSAAAGREGSPLHF.

The chain carries TRBV6-5 and TRBJ1-2; tentative D call: TRBD1 (5 bases). There are 15 residues in the CDR3. Germline V gene lookup returns CDR1 MNHEY and CDR2 SVGAGI. Trimming pared 2 bases from V and 1 base from J, leaving 11 bases between. Here the CDR3 reads CASSYRGGDNYGYTF. For the CDR3, the DNA is TGTGCCAGCAGTTACCGGGGGGGGGATAACTATGGCTACACCTTC.

This clonotype was seen repeatedly, ten times or more. The rearrangement links TRBV5-1 to TRBJ1-2, with a possible D match to TRBD1 (6 bases). Germline-derived CDR1 and CDR2 are SGHRS and YFSETQ. Trimming removed 4 bases at V and 0 bases at J, with 13 bases between. This CDR3 spans 15 amino acids. This CDR3 reads CASSIQGQANYGYTF. CDR3 bases: TGCGCCAGCAGCATCCAGGGACAAGCTAACTATGGCTACACCTTC.

This clonotype was detected only a few times. The chain links TRBV24-1 to TRBJ1-6; a weak D match, TRBD1 (5 bases). Germline CDR1 reads KGHDR; CDR2 reads SFDVKD. The CDR3 extends over 13 amino acids. The V gene lost 3 bases and the J gene lost 6 bases, with 5 bases spanning the gap. The CDR3 DNA reads as TGTGCCACCAGTGATAGGGGTAATTCACCCCTCCACTTT. Residues: CATSDRGNSPLHF.

The chain carries TRBV11-2 and TRBJ1-1; no clear D. V was clipped by 7 bases and J by 1 base, with 10 bases between them. The germline V gene has CDR1 SGHAT and CDR2 FQNNGV. The CDR3 is 13 residues long. CDR3 protein: CASTRTGNTEAFF. The DNA of the CDR3 is TGTGCCAGCACCCGGACGGGGAACACTGAAGCTTTCTTT.

This clonotype was picked up many times. The chain uses TRBV12-3 or TRBV12-4 and TRBJ1-1; D gene uncertain. V was trimmed by 3 bases and J by 4 bases, leaving 6 bases between them. The CDR3 length is 12 residues. CDR3 loop: CASSFGGTEAFF. Here the CDR3 DNA reads TGTGCCAGCAGTTTCGGAGGCACTGAAGCTTTCTTT.